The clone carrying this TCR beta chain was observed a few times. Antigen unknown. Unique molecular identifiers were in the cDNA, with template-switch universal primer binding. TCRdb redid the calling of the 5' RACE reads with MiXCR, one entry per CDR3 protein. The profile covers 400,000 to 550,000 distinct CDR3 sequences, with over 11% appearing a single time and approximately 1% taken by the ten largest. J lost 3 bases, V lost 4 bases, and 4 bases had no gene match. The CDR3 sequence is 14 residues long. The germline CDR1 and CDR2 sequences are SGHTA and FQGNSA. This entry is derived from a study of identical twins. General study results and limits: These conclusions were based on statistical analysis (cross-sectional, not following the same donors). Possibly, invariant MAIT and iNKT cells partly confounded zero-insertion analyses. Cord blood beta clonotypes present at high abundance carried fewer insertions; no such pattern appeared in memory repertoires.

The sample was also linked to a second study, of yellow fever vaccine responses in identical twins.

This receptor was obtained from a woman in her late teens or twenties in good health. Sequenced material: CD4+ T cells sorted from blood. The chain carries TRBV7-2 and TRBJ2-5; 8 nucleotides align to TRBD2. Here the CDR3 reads CASSYLAGKETQYF. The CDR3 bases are TGTGCCAGCAGCTATTTAGCGGGAAAAGAGACCCAGTACTTC.